The rows below give T cell receptor beta chains drawn from one sample of a study of molecular identifiers for immune sequencing clone quantification. TCRdb processed the PCR reads anew with MiXCR; each CDR3 protein has one entry. This table holds hundreds of thousands of distinct CDR3 sequences, 20% to 25% found once. Sequenced material: naive CD8+ T cells from blood, with Jurkat cell RNA spiked in. Every receptor here comes from a human donor in good health. Some libraries in this study had Jurkat cell RNA spiked in. Both conserved end residues are part of each CDR3.

J,V,CDR3
TRBJ2-7,TRBV11-2,CASSFFGDYEQYF
TRBJ1-1,TRBV19,CASSWAGADTEAFF
TRBJ1-2,TRBV19,CASIGNDYGYTF
TRBJ2-5,TRBV7-9,CASSSRQGEIETQYF
TRBJ2-5,TRBV11-3,CASSLNLDQETQYF
TRBJ2-1,TRBV7-2,CASSSDTRDRAYNEQFF
TRBJ2-5,TRBV12-3/TRBV12-4,CASSPGLRTTQYF
TRBJ1-5,TRBV4-1,CASRQDSSPNQPQHF
TRBJ2-5,TRBV28,CASSPRSLLGLAGQETQYF
TRBJ2-7,TRBV7-9,CASGLGRGVDEQYF
TRBJ2-3,TRBV7-6,CASSPLSGGADTQYF
TRBJ2-2,TRBV7-9,CASSLAGTVNTGELFF
TRBJ2-5,TRBV7-9,CASSFWTGEETQYF
TRBJ2-5,TRBV20-1,CSARPTERETQYF
TRBJ1-5,TRBV2,CASSEEGTGYQPQHF
TRBJ2-7,TRBV19,CASSYGTGDSLSYEQYF
TRBJ2-3,TRBV3-1,CASSLRLAGGMNTQYF
TRBJ2-7,TRBV11-2,CASSFARGAYEQYF
TRBJ2-7,TRBV5-1,CASSPEGDSSYEQYF
TRBJ2-1,TRBV4-1,CASSPGQGFDEQFF
TRBJ2-3,TRBV6-1,CASSDRAGGQYTQYF
TRBJ1-1,TRBV6-5,CASSYFFGDMNTEAFF
TRBJ1-3,TRBV7-9,CASSHGQGAQNTIYF
TRBJ2-3,TRBV7-9,CASSLGMGSTDTQYF
TRBJ2-7,TRBV27,CASSLTGAWIELYF
TRBJ2-1,TRBV20-1,CSARARDRVWNEQFF
TRBJ2-6,TRBV10-3,CAISESWDTGSGANVLTF
TRBJ1-2,TRBV20-1,CSARGGQFNYGYTF
TRBJ2-3,TRBV7-2,CASSLDTSGGDTQYF
TRBJ2-3,TRBV28,CASSFGRLDTQYF
TRBJ2-7,TRBV5-4,CASSLRILGKAGGSYEQYF
TRBJ2-7,TRBV20-1,CRPPGQGVFDEQYF
TRBJ1-1,TRBV7-9,CASSPPGWTEAFF
TRBJ2-7,TRBV4-1,CASSQGQASSYEQYF
TRBJ2-7,TRBV25-1,CASSESGVRYEQYF
TRBJ2-7,TRBV30,CACNQGLTYEQYF
TRBJ2-7,TRBV2,CASSEEGALNEQYF
TRBJ2-5,TRBV29-1,CSVLAGGQETQYF
TRBJ2-1,TRBV12-3/TRBV12-4,CASSWPENNEQFF
TRBJ2-7,TRBV6-1,CASSEGRVSYEQYF
TRBJ2-7,TRBV7-9,CASSLRDTGYEQYF
TRBJ2-3,TRBV20-1,CSARDVRGQLNTQYF